Following are 27 T cell receptor beta chains from one sample sequenced in a study of vaccination effects on CD4 cells after COVID-19. No antigen has been assigned to these receptors. Sequencing in the ViraFEST assay came after antigen-specific CD4+ T cells had been expanded with viral peptide pools, which were used to stimulate PBMC. Following 10 days of culture, CD4+ T cells were isolated. Two-dose vaccination with either BNT162b2 or mRNA-1273 was given to the participants. TCRdb keeps only in-frame clones here, not all; method: immunoSEQ multiplex PCR. The table includes 25,000 to 35,000 clones, more than 60% detected once. This specimen consisted of CD4+ T cells from PBMCs cultured with HCoV-NL63 spike peptides, obtained after COVID-19 vaccination. All receptors derive from a human donor who received a COVID-19 vaccine.

The V and J genes are TRBV12-5 and TRBJ1-1, with D possibly being TRBD1 (6 bases). This CDR3 has 13 amino acids. The V end lost 5 bases, the J end lost 0 bases, and 7 bases lay between the germline ends. The V gene's germline CDR1 is LGHNT and CDR2 FRNRAP. For the CDR3, the DNA is TGTGCTAGTGGTCAGGGGCTGAACACTGAAGCTTTCTTT. Translation gives CASGQGLNTEAFF.

The chain links TRBV18 to TRBJ2-3, with TRBD1 matching over 7 bases. Germline assignment: CDR1 KGHSH and CDR2 LQKENI. The CDR3 covers 16 residues. With 0 bases clipped from V and 0 bases from J, the junction kept 3 bases outside the gene matches. CDR3 residues: CASSPPQGVSTDTQYF. CDR3 DNA: TGTGCCAGCTCACCACCCCAGGGGGTTAGCACAGATACGCAGTATTTT.

The chain employs TRBV7-9 and TRBJ2-5, with TRBD2 matching 11 bases. V gave up 2 bases and J gave up 1 base; unmatched junction bases: 3. Germline CDR1 and CDR2: SEHNR and FQNEAQ (reference sequence). The CDR3 is 16 amino acids. The CDR3 sequence: CASSLFLAGGQETQYF. The CDR3 nucleotides are TGTGCCAGCAGCTTATTCCTAGCGGGGGGCCAAGAGACCCAGTACTTC. The variable domain in full, with the rest retrieved from reference TRBV7-9 and TRBJ2-5, is DTGVSQNPRHKITKRGQNVTFRCDPISEHNRLYWYRQTLGQGPEFLTYFQNEAQLEKSRLLSDRFSAERPKGSFSTLEIQRTEQGDSAMYLCASSLFLAGGQETQYFGPGTRLLVL.

This sequence joins TRBV6-5 and TRBJ1-2; weak D call: TRBD1 (5 bases). The germline V gene has CDR1 MNHEY and CDR2 SVGAGI. This CDR3 is 14 amino acids long. Trimming cost V 8 bases and J 4 bases, with 17 bases left between them. The CDR3 DNA sequence: TGTGCCAGCGTTCGCAGGGCCGGGACCTATGGCTACACCTTC. It codes for CASVRRAGTYGYTF.

The chain uses TRBV6-4 and TRBJ2-3; 12 bases align to TRBD2. The CDR3 runs to 15 residues. Germline CDR1 and CDR2: MRHNA and SNTAGT. V lost 6 bases to trimming and J lost 3 bases; unmatched junction nucleotides: 4. The CDR3 loop is CASSQTSGGTDTQYF. CDR3 DNA sequence: TGTGCCAGCAGCCAGACTAGCGGGGGTACAGATACGCAGTATTTT.

V usage is TRBV27 and J usage is TRBJ2-6; D unresolved. V was cut by 10 bases and J by 1 base, with 14 bases left in between. The CDR3 loop spans 15 amino acids. CDR1 is MNHEY, CDR2 SMNVEV, per germline (reference sequence). The CDR3 protein is CATSRLMSGANVLTF. CDR3 coding DNA: TGTGCCACCAGCCGGCTCATGTCTGGGGCCAACGTCCTGACTTTC.

The genes are TRBV19 and TRBJ2-3; 7 bases align to TRBD2. The CDR3 is 17 amino acids. The J segment lost 3 bases and the V segment lost 7 bases, leaving 16 bases of the junction unmatched. Per the germline V gene, CDR1 is LNHDA and CDR2 is SQIVND (reference sequence). CDR3 in DNA: TGTGCCAGTACCGGGGGGACTAAAGCTGGGGCGACAGATACGCAGTATTTT. It translates to CASTGGTKAGATDTQYF.

This clone occurred a few times. The J gene is TRBJ1-5, the V gene TRBV6-5; D remains ambiguous. CDR1 is MNHEY and CDR2 is SVGAGI in the germline V gene. The CDR3 totals 14 residues. V was trimmed by 2 bases and J by 4 bases, leaving 9 bases between them. CDR3 loop: CASSYDASNQPQHF. CDR3 DNA: TGTGCCAGCAGTTACGATGCATCAAATCAGCCCCAGCATTTT.

This sequence joins TRBV19 and TRBJ2-7; no definite D call. V was clipped by 3 bases and J by 3 bases, with 12 bases between them. Looked up from germline, CDR1 is LNHDA and CDR2 is SQIVND (reference sequence). The CDR3 runs to 14 residues. The DNA for the CDR3 is TGTGCCAGTAGTATCGCAGGATCCGACTACGAGCAGTACTTC. The encoded protein is CASSIAGSDYEQYF.

This clone was recorded once. This chain connects TRBV5-4 to TRBJ1-6, with 7 bases aligning to TRBD1. With 4 bases clipped from V and 0 bases from J, the junction kept 10 bases outside the gene matches. The germline gives CDR1 SGHNT, CDR2 YYREEE (reference sequence). The CDR3 has 18 amino acids. The CDR3 DNA follows: TGTGCCAGCAGCCGCCTGGACAGGCTGAGCTCCTATAATTCACCCCTCCACTTT. Protein: CASSRLDRLSSYNSPLHF.

The chain uses TRBV19 and TRBJ2-5; D is perhaps TRBD1 or TRBD2 (5 bases each). The V and J ends lost 5 bases and 5 bases respectively, with 9 bases between them. The length of the CDR3 is 12 residues. The germline V gene encodes CDR1 LNHDA and CDR2 SQIVND (reference sequence). The CDR3 protein is CASSSGRETQYF. CDR3 coding DNA: TGTGCCAGTAGTTCGGGGCGCGAGACCCAGTACTTC. Looking up the rest from reference TRBV19 and TRBJ2-5 gives the full variable domain: DGGITQSPKYLFRKEGQNVTLSCEQNLNHDAMYWYRQDPGQGLRLIYYSQIVNDFQKGDIAEGYSVSREKKESFPLTVTSAQKNPTAFYLCASSSGRETQYFGPGTRLLVL.

The table lists this clone with a count of one. This chain joins TRBV2 and TRBJ1-6; D gene ambiguous. The CDR3 is 15 residues long. Trimming cost V 6 bases and J 0 bases, with 9 bases left between them. CDR1 and CDR2 from the germline V gene are SNHLY and FYNNEI. The CDR3, as DNA: TGTGCCAGCAGGGACCGCAGCTCCTATAATTCACCCCTCCACTTT. Its translation is CASRDRSSYNSPLHF.

The V call is TRBV4-2, the J call TRBJ2-7; D gene unclear. CDR3 size: 15 residues. Germline values: CDR1 LGHNA, CDR2 YNFKEQ. The V end lost 4 bases, the J end lost 4 bases, and 17 bases lay between the germline ends. CDR3 coding DNA: TGTGCCAGCAGCCCTGACCTCAGTCGGGTTTACGAGCAGTACTTC. It yields the protein CASSPDLSRVYEQYF.

The CDR3 loop is CASNPGTSGNNEQFF. DNA for the CDR3: TGCGCCAGCAACCCCGGGACTAGCGGAAACAATGAGCAGTTCTTC. The V and J genes are TRBV10-1 and TRBJ2-1; TRBD2 matches 11 bases. The junction had 7 bases not matched to a gene; V was cut back by 7 bases and J by 5 bases. Germline V gene data show CDR1 as WNHNN and CDR2 as SYGVQD (reference sequence). The CDR3 consists of 15 residues.

This chain joins TRBV12-5 and TRBJ2-2; 11 bases line up with TRBD2. Germline assignment: CDR1 LGHNT and CDR2 FRNRAP. With 5 bases clipped from V and 5 bases from J, the junction kept 7 bases outside the gene matches. The CDR3 consists of 16 residues. CDR3 bases: TGTGCTAGTGGTCTTAGCGGGGGGGAGCGAACCGGGGAGCTGTTTTTT. It specifies CASGLSGGERTGELFF.

This sequence joins TRBV4-1 and TRBJ1-2; D may be TRBD1 (6 bases). The CDR3 is 16 residues long. The V gene lost 4 bases and the J gene lost 0 bases, with 15 bases spanning the gap. From germline, CDR1 is MGHRA and CDR2 YSYEKL. The CDR3 DNA reads as TGCGCCAGCAGCCTGGGTGGGGGACAAGCTAACTATGGCTACACCTTC. Protein sequence: CASSLGGGQANYGYTF.

The rearrangement joins TRBV7-8 to TRBJ2-1, with D possibly called TRBD1 or TRBD2 (5 bases each). The CDR3 covers 16 residues. V was cut by 4 bases and J by 5 bases, with 18 bases left in between. Germline lookup yields CDR1 SGHVS and CDR2 FQNEAQ. The CDR3: CASSSARQGVNNEQFF. CDR3 DNA sequence: TGTGCCAGCAGCTCCGCGCGGCAGGGAGTCAACAATGAGCAGTTCTTC.

This clone was counted a few times. V is TRBV3-1 (or the pseudogene TRBV3-2) and J is TRBJ1-5; a weak D match, TRBD1 (5 bases). V lost 2 bases and J lost 11, with 10 bases in between. Germline-derived CDR1 and CDR2 are LGHDT and YNNKEL (reference sequence). This CDR3 has 12 residues. In DNA form, the CDR3 reads TGTGCCAGCAGCCAAAACGGGGCGTCCCAGCATTTT. Encoded protein: CASSQNGASQHF.

This clone was picked up one time. The chain recombines TRBV7-9 with TRBJ1-1; D is unresolved. V gave up 3 bases and J gave up 5 bases, with 10 bases separating them. CDR3 length: 13 amino acids. CDR1 and CDR2 (germline): SEHNR, FQNEAQ (reference sequence). CDR3 residues: CASSFESQTEAFF. The CDR3 DNA follows: TGTGCCAGCAGCTTTGAATCCCAGACTGAAGCTTTCTTT.

V is TRBV12-3 or TRBV12-4 and J is TRBJ1-2, with D possibly being TRBD1 (5 bases). The CDR3 contains 13 residues. Trimming pared 4 bases from V and 4 bases from J, leaving 10 bases between. CDR3 in amino acids: CASSSTGAYGYTF. For the CDR3, the DNA is TGTGCCAGCAGTTCCACAGGCGCCTATGGCTACACCTTC.

The J gene is TRBJ1-1, the V gene TRBV4-1; perhaps TRBD1 as D (5 bases). The CDR3 runs 18 residues. Trimming stripped 5 bases from V and 1 base from J, with 23 bases between. The germline gives CDR1 MGHRA, CDR2 YSYEKL. In nucleotides, the CDR3 is TGCGCCAGCAGCACCAAAAAGATACTAGACAGAGAGAACACTGAAGCTTTCTTT. Its protein is CASSTKKILDRENTEAFF.

The chain is built from TRBV20-1 and TRBJ1-6; the D is unclear. Per germline, CDR1 DFQATT and CDR2 SNEGSKA (reference sequence). The CDR3 is 16 amino acids. Trimming removed 3 bases from V and 0 bases from J, with 12 bases in between. CDR3 loop: CSASYGRSSYNSPLHF. CDR3 DNA sequence: TGCAGTGCTAGTTACGGCAGGAGCTCCTATAATTCACCCCTCCACTTT.

CDR3 loop: CASSPILYEQYF. The CDR3 nucleotides are TGTGCCAGCAGCCCTATTCTTTACGAGCAGTACTTC. The gene calls are TRBV7-8 and TRBJ2-7; D is ambiguous. The CDR3 is made up of 12 amino acids. V gave up 5 bases and J gave up 4 bases, with 9 bases separating them. The V gene's germline CDR1 is SGHVS and CDR2 FQNEAQ.

This rearrangement joins TRBV5-6 to TRBJ1-1; 7 positions agree with TRBD1. J lost 3 bases, V lost 2 bases, and 4 bases had no gene match. The CDR3 covers 14 residues. Germline CDR1 and CDR2: SGHDT and YYEEEE. CDR3 loop: CASSFRDRHTEAFF. The DNA for the CDR3 is TGTGCCAGCAGCTTCCGGGACAGACACACTGAAGCTTTCTTT.

The rearrangement joins TRBV18 to TRBJ2-2, with D perhaps matching TRBD1 or TRBD2 (5 bases each). Germline lookup yields CDR1 KGHSH and CDR2 LQKENI. CDR3 length: 16 amino acids. Trimming cost V 5 bases and J 7 bases, with 20 bases left between them. The CDR3 nucleotides read TGTGCCAGCTCAGTCGCCAGGGACCGTTTGGTCGGGGAGCTGTTTTTT. This sequence encodes CASSVARDRLVGELFF.

This chain joins TRBV20-1 and TRBJ1-1; possibly TRBD1 for D (6 bases). The CDR3 loop spans 11 amino acids. Trimming stripped 6 bases from V and 4 bases from J, with 9 bases between. The V gene's germline CDR1 is DFQATT and CDR2 SNEGSKA (reference sequence). The CDR3 region has the DNA TGCAGTGCACCAGGGGTCACTGAAGCTTTCTTT. It specifies CSAPGVTEAFF.

J is TRBJ2-3 and V is TRBV6-5, with D maybe TRBD2 (6 bases). Germline CDR1 reads MNHEY; CDR2 reads SVGAGI. CDR3 size: 13 residues. CDR3 in DNA: TGTTCGGTTAGGTGGGAGGGCACAGATACGCAGTATTTT. Protein: CSVRWEGTDTQYF.